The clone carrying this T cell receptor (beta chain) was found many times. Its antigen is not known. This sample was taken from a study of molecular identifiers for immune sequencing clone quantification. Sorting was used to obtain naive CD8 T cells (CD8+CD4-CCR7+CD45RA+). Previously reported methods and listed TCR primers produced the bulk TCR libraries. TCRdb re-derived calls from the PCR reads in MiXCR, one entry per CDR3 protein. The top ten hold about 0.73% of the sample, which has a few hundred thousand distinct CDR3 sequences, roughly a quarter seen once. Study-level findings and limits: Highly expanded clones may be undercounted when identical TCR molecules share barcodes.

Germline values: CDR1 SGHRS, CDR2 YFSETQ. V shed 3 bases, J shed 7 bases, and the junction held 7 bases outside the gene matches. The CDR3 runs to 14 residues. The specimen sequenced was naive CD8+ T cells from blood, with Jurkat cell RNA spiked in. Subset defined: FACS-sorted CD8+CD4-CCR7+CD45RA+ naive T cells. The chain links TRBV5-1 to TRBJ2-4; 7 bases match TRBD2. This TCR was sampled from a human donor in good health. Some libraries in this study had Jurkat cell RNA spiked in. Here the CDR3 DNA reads TGCGCCAGCAGCTCCCCGATGGGAGGGAACATTCAGTACTTC. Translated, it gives CASSSPMGGNIQYF. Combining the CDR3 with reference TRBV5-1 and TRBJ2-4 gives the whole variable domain KAGVTQTPRYLIKTRGQQVTLSCSPISGHRSVSWYQQTPGQGLQFLFEYFSETQRNKGNFPGRFSGRQFSNSRSEMNVSTLELGDSALYLCASSSPMGGNIQYFGAGTRLSVL.